The clone carrying this T cell receptor (beta chain) was seen once. Antigen: not known. V gave up 3 bases and J gave up 6 bases, with 17 bases separating them. Per germline, CDR1 LGHDT and CDR2 YNNKEL (reference sequence). CDR3 size: 16 residues. From the reads, TCRdb called clonotypes with MiXCR, one entry per CDR3 protein. This sample has roughly 68,000 distinct CDR3 sequences, with about 62% found just once. The data are from a study of type 1 regulatory T cells. Graft donor-derived T-allo10 cells were described as host-alloantigen-specific, anergic, and alloantigen-specifically suppressive. Sample: cultured T cells, either the whole culture or a sorted T cell fraction (not recorded which). Indicated subset: Tr1-enriched cell product generated in vitro against host alloantigens. This TCR came from a human donor in good health. The chain joins TRBV3-1 to TRBJ2-2; D is perhaps TRBD1 or TRBD2 (5 bases each). The CDR3 region has the DNA TGTGCCAGCAGCCACCAGGGACGTCAGATGGCCGGGGAGCTGTTTTTT. Its protein product is CASSHQGRQMAGELFF.